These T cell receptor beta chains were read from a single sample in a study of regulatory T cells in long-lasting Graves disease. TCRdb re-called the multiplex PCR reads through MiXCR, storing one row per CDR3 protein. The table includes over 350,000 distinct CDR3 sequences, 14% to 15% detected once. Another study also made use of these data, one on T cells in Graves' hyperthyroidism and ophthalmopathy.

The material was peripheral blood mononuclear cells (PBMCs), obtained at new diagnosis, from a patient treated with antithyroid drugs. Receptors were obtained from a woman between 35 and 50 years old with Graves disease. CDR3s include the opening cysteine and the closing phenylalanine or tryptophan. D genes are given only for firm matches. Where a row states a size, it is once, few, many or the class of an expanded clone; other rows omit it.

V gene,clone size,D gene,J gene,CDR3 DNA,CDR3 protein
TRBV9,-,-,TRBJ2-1,TGTGCCAGCAGCGTAGCTGTTCGTAATGAGCAGTTCTTC,CASSVAVRNEQFF
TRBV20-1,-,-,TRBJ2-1,TGCAGTGCCTACCTTATCTACAATGAGCAGTTCTTC,CSAYLIYNEQFF
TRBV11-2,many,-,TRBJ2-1,TGTGCCAGCAGCGTTGAGGGGGGCTCCTACAATGAGCAGTTCTTC,CASSVEGGSYNEQFF
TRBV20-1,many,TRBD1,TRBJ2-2,TGCAGTGCGCGGGACAGGGGGCCGGCCGGGGAGCTGTTTTTT,CSARDRGPAGELFF
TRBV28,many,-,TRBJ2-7,TGTGCCAGCAGGGAACGGGCGGGGCATGCCTACGAGCAGTACTTC,CASRERAGHAYEQYF
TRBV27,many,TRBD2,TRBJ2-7,TGTGCCAGCAGTGCCGGGACTACCTACTACGAGCAGTACTTC,CASSAGTTYYEQYF
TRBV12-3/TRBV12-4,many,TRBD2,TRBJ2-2,TGTGCCAGCAGCCGAGGGGGCGGGAGGGCCAACGGGGAGCTGTTTTTT,CASSRGGGRANGELFF
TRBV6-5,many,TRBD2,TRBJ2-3,TGTGCCAGCAGTTACTCGAATACGGGAGGGCCCGATACGCAGTATTTT,CASSYSNTGGPDTQYF
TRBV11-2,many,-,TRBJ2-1,TGTGCCAGCAGCGCGACCGGGACTCCCTACAATGAGCAGTTCTTC,CASSATGTPYNEQFF
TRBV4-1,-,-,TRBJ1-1,TGCGCCAGCAGCCAAGGCTCACGCATGAACACTGAAGCTTTCTTT,CASSQGSRMNTEAFF
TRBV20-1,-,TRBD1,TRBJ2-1,TGCAGTGCTGTTAAGCCGGGACAGGGGAGGTTCAATGAGCAGTTCTTC,CSAVKPGQGRFNEQFF
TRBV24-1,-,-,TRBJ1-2,TGTGCCACCAGTGAAGGGGTGTCTGGCTACACCTTC,CATSEGVSGYTF
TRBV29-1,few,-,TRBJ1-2,TGCAGCGTAGCCCCAGGGACCCCCTACTATGGCTACACCTTC,CSVAPGTPYYGYTF
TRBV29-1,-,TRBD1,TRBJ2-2,TGCAGCGTTGGGGACAGGGCGATTACCGGGGAGCTGTTTTTT,CSVGDRAITGELFF
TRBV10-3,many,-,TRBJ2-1,TGTGCCATCAGTGAGCAGCGCAATGAGCGTTTCTTC,CAISEQRNERFF
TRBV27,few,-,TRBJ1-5,TGTGCCAGCAGTTCCATCGTCAATCAGCCCCAGCATTTT,CASSSIVNQPQHF
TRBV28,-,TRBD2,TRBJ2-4,TGTGCCAGCAGTTGGCGCGGGGGAGCCAAAAACATTCAGTACTTC,CASSWRGGAKNIQYF
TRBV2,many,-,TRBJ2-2,TGTGCCAGCAGTGAAAGTCTAGCGACCGGGGAGCTGTTTTTT,CASSESLATGELFF
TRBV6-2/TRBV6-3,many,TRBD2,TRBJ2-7,TGTGCCAGCAGATCCTTAGCGGGAGGGCCTGATGAGCAGTACTTC,CASRSLAGGPDEQYF
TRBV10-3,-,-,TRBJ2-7,TGTGCCATCAATGACGGGCCCTTGGACGAGCAGTACTTC,CAINDGPLDEQYF
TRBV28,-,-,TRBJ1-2,TGTGCCAGCAGTTTATACCGGGTGAACTATGGCTACACCTTC,CASSLYRVNYGYTF
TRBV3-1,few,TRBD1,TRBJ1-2,TGTGCCAGCAGCCAAGAGGACAGGGGGCGGACTAACTATGGCTACACCTTC,CASSQEDRGRTNYGYTF
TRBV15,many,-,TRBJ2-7,TGTGCCACCAGCATAAACCGCCAAGGAGAGCAGTACTTC,CATSINRQGEQYF
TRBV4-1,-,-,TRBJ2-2,TGCGCCAGCAGCCAAGCTGGAGGAGTGGGCACCGGGGAGCTGTTTTTT,CASSQAGGVGTGELFF
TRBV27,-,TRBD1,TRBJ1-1,TGTGCCAGCAGCATAGACAGGGGGCGGTTTCGGACTGAAGCTTTCTTT,CASSIDRGRFRTEAFF
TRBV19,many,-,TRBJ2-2,TGTGCCAGTAGTATCGTCAACACCGGGGAGCTGTTTTTT,CASSIVNTGELFF
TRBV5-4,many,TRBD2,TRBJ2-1,TGTGCCAGCAGCTTGGCCGGAGGACTAGCGGGAGGGGGTGAGCAGTTCTTC,CASSLAGGLAGGGEQFF
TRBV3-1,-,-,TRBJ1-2,TGTGCCAGCAGTCGAACAGGGTTTTCTGGCTACACCTTC,CASSRTGFSGYTF
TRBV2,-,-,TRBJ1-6,TGTGCCAGCAGTGCAACACCACAGGGATATAATTCACCCCTCCACTTT,CASSATPQGYNSPLHF
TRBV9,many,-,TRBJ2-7,TGTGCCAGCAGCGTAGCGGACAGCTCCTACGAGCAGTACTTC,CASSVADSSYEQYF
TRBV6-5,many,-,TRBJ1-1,TGTGCCAGCAGTTACCGGGGGGGGACTCTGAACACTGAAGCTTTCTTT,CASSYRGGTLNTEAFF
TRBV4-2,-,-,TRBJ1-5,TGTGCCAGCAGCCAAGATATGAATCAGCCCCAGCATTTT,CASSQDMNQPQHF
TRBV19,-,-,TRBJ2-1,TGTGCCAGTAGAGGCCGGGGCAATGAGCAGTTCTTC,CASRGRGNEQFF
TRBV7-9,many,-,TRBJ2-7,TGTGCCAGCAGCCCCAACTACGAGCAGTACTTC,CASSPNYEQYF
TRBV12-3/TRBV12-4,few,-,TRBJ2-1,TGTGCCAGCACCGATAACCAGGGGAGGACCTACAATGAGCAGTTCTTC,CASTDNQGRTYNEQFF
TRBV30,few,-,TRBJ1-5,TGTGCCTGGAGTGTTTCGGGATACCAGCCCCAGCATTTT,CAWSVSGYQPQHF
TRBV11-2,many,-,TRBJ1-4,TGTGCCAGCAGCTTAGGACCTACCAATGAAAAACTGTTTTTT,CASSLGPTNEKLFF
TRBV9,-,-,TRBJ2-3,TGTGCCAGCAACAGACAGGGCACAGATACGCAGTATTTT,CASNRQGTDTQYF
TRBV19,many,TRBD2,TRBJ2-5,TGTGCCAGTAGTATACAAGAGGCTAGCGGGACAGAGACCCAGTACTTC,CASSIQEASGTETQYF
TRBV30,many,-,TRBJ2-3,TGTGCCTGGAGTGTCGGGGGAGTTGGCACAGATACGCAGTATTTT,CAWSVGGVGTDTQYF
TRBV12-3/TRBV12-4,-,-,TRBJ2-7,TGTGCCAGCAGTTCCCAGCGATTCGTACGATGCGAGCAGTACTTC,CASSSQRFVRCEQYF
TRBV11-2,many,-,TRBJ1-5,TGTGCCAGCAGCTTAGAGGGGGTCAGCAATCAGCCCCAGCATTTT,CASSLEGVSNQPQHF
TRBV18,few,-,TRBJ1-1,TGTGCCAGCTCACCTTCGGGGATTGGGACTGAAGCTTTCTTT,CASSPSGIGTEAFF
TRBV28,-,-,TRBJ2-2,TGTGCCAGCACCTCTGTGGAGGGGGCGAACACCGGGGAGCTGTTTTTT,CASTSVEGANTGELFF
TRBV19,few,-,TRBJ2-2,TGTGCCAGTAGTCAGAAGGGGGGCTTTTCGAACACCGGGGAGCTGTTTTTT,CASSQKGGFSNTGELFF
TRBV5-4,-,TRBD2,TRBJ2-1,TGTGCCAGCAGCGCTAGCGGGAGCGGGGGTGAGCAGTTCTTC,CASSASGSGGEQFF